The 2 T cell receptor beta chains in this list originate from one sample, sequenced in a study of shared clonotypes between healthy human individuals. Sequencing used immunoSEQ multiplex PCR; TCRdb keeps in-frame clones, though not all of them. The sample shows approximately 2,200,000 clones, about 93% of them seen only once. Naive CD8 isolation took CD45RO-negative cells positively selected for CCR7 and excluded terminally differentiated effector memory CD45RA+ cells. Sequencing was carried out using naive CD8+ T cells from PBMCs. These receptors all stem from a man younger than 35 in good health. Some clones in this sample may be carry-over from other donors' samples.

V gene TRBV27 combines with J gene TRBJ2-7; possibly TRBD1 for D (5 bases). Trimming pared 3 bases from V and 6 bases from J, leaving 12 bases between. This CDR3 comprises 13 residues. Looked up from germline, CDR1 is MNHEY and CDR2 is SMNVEV (reference sequence). Here the CDR3 DNA reads TGTGCCAGCAGTTTGTCACAGGAGAGCGAGCAGTACTTC. Translating gives CASSLSQESEQYF.

The chain uses TRBV6-5 and TRBJ2-7, with D tentatively TRBD1 or TRBD2 (5 bases each). The CDR3 totals 13 residues. Per the germline V gene, CDR1 is MNHEY and CDR2 is SVGAGI. Trimming left V 0 bases short and J 6 bases short, with 9 bases between. CDR3 bases: TGTGCCAGCAGTTACTCGTTTGGGACCGAGCAGTACTTC. Its protein is CASSYSFGTEQYF.